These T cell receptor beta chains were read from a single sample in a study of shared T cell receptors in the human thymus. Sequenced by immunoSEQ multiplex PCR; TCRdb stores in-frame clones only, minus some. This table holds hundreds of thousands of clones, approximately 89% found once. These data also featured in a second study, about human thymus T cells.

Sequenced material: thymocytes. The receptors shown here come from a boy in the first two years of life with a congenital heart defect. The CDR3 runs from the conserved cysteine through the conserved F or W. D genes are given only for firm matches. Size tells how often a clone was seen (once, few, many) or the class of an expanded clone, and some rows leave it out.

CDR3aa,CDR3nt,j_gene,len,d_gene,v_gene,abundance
CASTNGAQGAIPLNQPQHF,TGTGCCAGCACCAATGGTGCGCAGGGGGCGATCCCACTCAATCAGCCCCAGCATTTT,TRBJ1-5,19,TRBD1,TRBV28,-
CASSLGQLVGNTIYF,TGTGCCAGCAGCTTGGGACAGCTGGTCGGAAACACCATATATTTT,TRBJ1-3,15,-,TRBV5-6,few
CASSSTGYPEAFF,TGTGCCAGCAGCTCGACAGGGTACCCTGAAGCTTTCTTT,TRBJ1-1,13,TRBD1,TRBV6-5,-
CAWSVEGQGFWNEQFF,TGTGCCTGGAGTGTCGAGGGACAGGGATTTTGGAATGAGCAGTTCTTC,TRBJ2-1,16,TRBD1,TRBV30,-
CASSESSSGTSKAGELFF,TGCGCCAGCAGTGAGTCTTCATCCGGGACTAGCAAGGCCGGGGAGCTGTTTTTT,TRBJ2-2,18,TRBD2,TRBV10-2,-
CATAKTGSRTGELFF,TGTGCCACCGCCAAGACGGGGAGCCGCACCGGGGAGCTGTTTTTT,TRBJ2-2,15,-,TRBV27,-
CASSDDKGANYGYTF,TGCGCCAGCAGCGACGATAAAGGGGCTAACTATGGCTACACCTTC,TRBJ1-2,15,-,TRBV5-1,-
CASSPTRGNQPQHF,TGTGCCAGCAGCCCTACTCGGGGGAATCAGCCCCAGCATTTT,TRBJ1-5,14,-,TRBV6-5,-
CASSKGVPVVSWTDTQYF,TGCGCCAGCAGCAAGGGAGTCCCGGTTGTAAGTTGGACAGATACGCAGTATTTT,TRBJ2-3,18,-,TRBV5-1,-
CASSFSVGQGAIDTQYF,TGTGCCAGCAGTTTTTCCGTAGGACAGGGGGCGATAGATACGCAGTATTTT,TRBJ2-3,17,TRBD1,TRBV28,-
CASSSGGNTIYF,TGCGCCAGCAGCTCCGGGGGAAACACCATATATTTT,TRBJ1-3,12,-,TRBV5-1,few
CASSLTTGESYEQYF,TGTGCCAGCAGTTTAACGACAGGGGAGTCCTACGAGCAGTACTTC,TRBJ2-7,15,TRBD1,TRBV28,-
CASSSLGGVGEKLFF,TGTGCCAGCAGTTCCTTAGGGGGCGTAGGTGAAAAACTGTTTTTT,TRBJ1-4,15,TRBD1,TRBV6-6,-
CASSLTGYTDTQYF,TGCGCCAGCAGCTTGACAGGGTACACAGATACGCAGTATTTT,TRBJ2-3,14,-,TRBV5-1,-
CASSQSPPGYIAGSYNEQFF,TGCGCCAGCAGCCAAAGTCCCCCCGGGTATATAGCGGGATCATACAATGAGCAGTTCTTC,TRBJ2-1,20,TRBD2,TRBV4-3,-
CASTPLSGGSSYEQYF,TGTGCCAGCACCCCGTTATCCGGGGGAAGCTCCTACGAGCAGTACTTC,TRBJ2-7,16,-,TRBV2,-
CAWSILAGVEQYF,TGTGCCTGGAGTATACTAGCGGGAGTCGAGCAGTACTTC,TRBJ2-7,13,TRBD2,TRBV30,few
CATSRGQYNQPQHF,TGTGCCACCAGCAGAGGACAGTACAATCAGCCCCAGCATTTT,TRBJ1-5,14,-,TRBV15,-
CASSAGDRAGQPQHF,TGTGCCAGCAGCGCAGGGGACAGGGCGGGCCAGCCCCAGCATTTT,TRBJ1-5,15,TRBD1,TRBV5-6,-
CASSLAAGRQPQHF,TGTGCCAGCAGCTTAGCAGCAGGGCGTCAGCCCCAGCATTTT,TRBJ1-5,14,-,TRBV11-2,once
CASSAMAGELFF,TGTGCCAGCAGCGCAATGGCAGGGGAGCTGTTTTTT,TRBJ2-2,12,-,TRBV7-3,-
CASSLVKGDPYEQYF,TGTGCCAGCAGCTTAGTAAAGGGGGACCCCTACGAGCAGTACTTC,TRBJ2-7,15,-,TRBV7-8,-
CASSVVPVDREVETQYF,TGTGCCAGCAGCGTAGTACCTGTGGACAGGGAGGTGGAGACCCAGTACTTC,TRBJ2-5,17,TRBD1,TRBV9,-
CASSWGANTGYNEQFF,TGTGCCAGCAGCTGGGGTGCCAACACAGGGTACAATGAGCAGTTCTTC,TRBJ2-1,16,-,TRBV5-4,-
CSVEAGNTEAFF,TGCAGCGTTGAAGCAGGGAACACTGAAGCTTTCTTT,TRBJ1-1,12,-,TRBV29-1,few
CASSLDAPINDEQYF,TGTGCCAGCAGCTTAGATGCCCCTATCAACGACGAGCAGTACTTC,TRBJ2-7,15,-,TRBV11-2,-
CASSQEGQTDNQPQHF,TGTGCCAGCAGCCAAGAGGGTCAGACGGACAATCAGCCCCAGCATTTT,TRBJ1-5,16,-,TRBV7-2,-